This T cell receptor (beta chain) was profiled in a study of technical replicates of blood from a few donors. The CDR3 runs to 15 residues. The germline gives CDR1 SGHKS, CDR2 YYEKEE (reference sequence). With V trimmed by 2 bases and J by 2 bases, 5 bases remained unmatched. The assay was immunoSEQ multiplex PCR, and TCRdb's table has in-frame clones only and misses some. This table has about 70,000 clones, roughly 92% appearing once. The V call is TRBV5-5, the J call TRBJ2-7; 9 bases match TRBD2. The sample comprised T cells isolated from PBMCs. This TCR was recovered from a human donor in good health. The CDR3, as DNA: TGTGCCAGCAGCTTTGGGGCTAGCGGGGCCTACGAGCAGTACTTC. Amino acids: CASSFGASGAYEQYF.